Here is one T cell receptor beta chain with its context. The antigen is undetermined. This entry is derived from a study of identifying expanded T cells in peripheral blood. Study observations and caveats: Variance in clone template counts between two-week samples significantly increased with total template count across all healthy donors.

Sequenced by immunoSEQ multiplex PCR; TCRdb stores in-frame clones only, minus some. Among about 110,000 clones, about 88% were seen once, and the ten largest hold about 8.6%. The V gene end was trimmed by 0 bases and the J gene end by 5 bases; junction bases not matched to a gene: 7. This CDR3 has 17 residues. CDR1 is LNHDA and CDR2 is SQIVND in the germline V gene (reference sequence). J is TRBJ1-1 and V is TRBV19; TRBD1 aligns across 12 bases. The sequenced material came from blood. The origin of this receptor is a person aged 18 to 75 in good health. The CDR3 DNA is TGTGCCAGTAGTATAGATCCGGGACAGGGGGCGAGGACTGAAGCTTTCTTT. This codes for CASSIDPGQGARTEAFF.